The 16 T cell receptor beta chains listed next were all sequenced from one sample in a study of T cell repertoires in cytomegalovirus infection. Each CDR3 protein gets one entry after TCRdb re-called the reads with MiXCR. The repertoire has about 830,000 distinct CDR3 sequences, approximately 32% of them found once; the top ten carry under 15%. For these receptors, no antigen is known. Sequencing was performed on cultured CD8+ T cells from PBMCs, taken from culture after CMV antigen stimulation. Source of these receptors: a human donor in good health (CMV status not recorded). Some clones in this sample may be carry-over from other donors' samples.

The CDR3 sequence: CASSLWRGQGDTEAFF. The CDR3, as DNA: TGTGCCAGCAGTCTCTGGAGAGGGCAGGGGGATACTGAAGCTTTCTTT. This chain connects TRBV27 to TRBJ1-1, with 7 bases fitting TRBD1. Germline CDR1 is MNHEY and CDR2 is SMNVEV (reference sequence). Losses at the gene ends were 5 bases for V and 5 bases for J; bases not matched to a gene: 14. The CDR3 extends over 16 amino acids.

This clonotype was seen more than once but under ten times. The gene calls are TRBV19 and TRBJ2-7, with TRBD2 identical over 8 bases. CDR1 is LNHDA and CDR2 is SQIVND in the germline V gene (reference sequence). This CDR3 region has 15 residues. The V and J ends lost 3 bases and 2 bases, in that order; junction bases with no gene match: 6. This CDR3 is CASSIGLAGTYEQYF. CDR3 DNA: TGTGCCAGTAGTATTGGTCTAGCGGGCACCTACGAGCAGTACTTC.

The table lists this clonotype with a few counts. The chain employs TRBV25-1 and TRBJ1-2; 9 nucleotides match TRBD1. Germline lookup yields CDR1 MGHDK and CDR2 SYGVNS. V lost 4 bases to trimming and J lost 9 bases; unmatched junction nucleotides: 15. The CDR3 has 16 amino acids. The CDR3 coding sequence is TGTGCCAGCAGTGGCCGGGACAGGGCTCGAATGTCGAGCTACACCTTC. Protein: CASSGRDRARMSSYTF.

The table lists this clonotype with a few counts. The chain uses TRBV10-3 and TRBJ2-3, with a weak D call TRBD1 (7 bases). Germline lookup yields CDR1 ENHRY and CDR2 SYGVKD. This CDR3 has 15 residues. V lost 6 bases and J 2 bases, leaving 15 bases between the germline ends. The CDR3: CAIRIRQGLTDTQYF. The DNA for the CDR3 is TGTGCCATCAGGATAAGACAGGGACTCACAGATACGCAGTATTTT.

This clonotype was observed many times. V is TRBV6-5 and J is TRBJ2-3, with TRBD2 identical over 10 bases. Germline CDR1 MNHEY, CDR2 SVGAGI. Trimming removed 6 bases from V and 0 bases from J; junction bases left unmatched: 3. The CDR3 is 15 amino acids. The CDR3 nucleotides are TGTGCCAGCAGCCAACTAGCGGGGAGCACAGATACGCAGTATTTT. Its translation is CASSQLAGSTDTQYF.

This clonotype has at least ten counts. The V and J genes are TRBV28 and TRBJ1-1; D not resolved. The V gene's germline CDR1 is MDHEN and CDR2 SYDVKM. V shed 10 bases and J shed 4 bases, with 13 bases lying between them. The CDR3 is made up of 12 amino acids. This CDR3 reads CATARGGTEAFF. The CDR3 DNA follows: TGTGCCACGGCCCGCGGTGGCACTGAAGCTTTCTTT.

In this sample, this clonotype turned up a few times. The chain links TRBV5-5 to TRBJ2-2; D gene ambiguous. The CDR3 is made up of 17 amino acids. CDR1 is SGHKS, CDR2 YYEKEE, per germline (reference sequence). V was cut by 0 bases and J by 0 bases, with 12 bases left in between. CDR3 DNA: TGTGCCAGCAGCTTGGACCCTCTTGCAACGAACACCGGGGAGCTGTTTTTT. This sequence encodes CASSLDPLATNTGELFF.

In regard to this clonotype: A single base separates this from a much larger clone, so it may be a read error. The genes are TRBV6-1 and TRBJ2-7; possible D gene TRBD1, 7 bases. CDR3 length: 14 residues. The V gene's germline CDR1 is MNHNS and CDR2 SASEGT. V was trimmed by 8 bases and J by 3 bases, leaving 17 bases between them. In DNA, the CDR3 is TGTGCCAGCGGTCCGACAGGGAGGAACTACGAGCAGTACGTC. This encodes CASGPTGRNYEQYV.

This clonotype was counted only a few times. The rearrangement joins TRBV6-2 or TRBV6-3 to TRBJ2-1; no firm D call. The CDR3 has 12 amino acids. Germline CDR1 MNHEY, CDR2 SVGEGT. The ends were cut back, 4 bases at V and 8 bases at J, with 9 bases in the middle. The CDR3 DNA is TGTGCCAGCAGTTCCCTAGAACATGAGCAGTTCTTC. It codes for CASSSLEHEQFF.

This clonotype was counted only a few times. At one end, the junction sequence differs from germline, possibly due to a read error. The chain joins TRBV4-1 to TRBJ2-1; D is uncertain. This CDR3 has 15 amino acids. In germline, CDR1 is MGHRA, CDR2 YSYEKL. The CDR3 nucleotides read TGTGCCAGCAGCCAAGATTCCGTGGGGTTCCGTGAGCAGTTCTTC. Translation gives CASSQDSVGFREQFF.

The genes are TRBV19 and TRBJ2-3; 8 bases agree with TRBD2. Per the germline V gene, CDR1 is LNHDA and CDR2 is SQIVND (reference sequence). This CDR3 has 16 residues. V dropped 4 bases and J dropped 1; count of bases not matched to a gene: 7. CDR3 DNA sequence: TGTGCCAGTAGTACGGGACTAGGCCCTGGCACAGATACGCAGTATTTT. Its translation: CASSTGLGPGTDTQYF.

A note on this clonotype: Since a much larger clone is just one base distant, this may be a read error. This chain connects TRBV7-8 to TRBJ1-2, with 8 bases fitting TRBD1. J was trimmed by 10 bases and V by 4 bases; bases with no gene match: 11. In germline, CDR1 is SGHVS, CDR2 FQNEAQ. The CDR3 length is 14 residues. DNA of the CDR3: TGTGCCAGCAGCTCAGGGGGCGGTCTGAGTGACTACACCTTC. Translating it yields CASSSGGGLSDYTF.

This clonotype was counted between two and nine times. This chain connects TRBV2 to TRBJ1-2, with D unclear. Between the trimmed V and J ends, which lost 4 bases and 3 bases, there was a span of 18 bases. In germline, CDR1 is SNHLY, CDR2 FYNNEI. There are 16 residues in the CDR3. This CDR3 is CASSASTSEHDYGYTF. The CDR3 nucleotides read TGTGCCAGCAGTGCCTCGACCTCAGAGCATGACTATGGCTACACCTTC.

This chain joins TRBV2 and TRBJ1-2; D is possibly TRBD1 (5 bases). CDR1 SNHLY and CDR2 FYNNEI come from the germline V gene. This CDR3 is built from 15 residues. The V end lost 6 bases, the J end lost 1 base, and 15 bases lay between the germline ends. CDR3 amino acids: CASRAGTPGNYGYTF. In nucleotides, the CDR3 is TGTGCCAGCAGAGCTGGGACGCCCGGTAACTATGGCTACACCTTC.

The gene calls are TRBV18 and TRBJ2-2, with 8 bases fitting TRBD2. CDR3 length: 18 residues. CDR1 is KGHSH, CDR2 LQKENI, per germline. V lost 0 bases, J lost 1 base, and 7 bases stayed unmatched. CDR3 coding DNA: TGTGCCAGCTCACCACCTTGGACGGGGGGGATGAACACCGGGGAGCTGTTTTTT. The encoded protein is CASSPPWTGGMNTGELFF.

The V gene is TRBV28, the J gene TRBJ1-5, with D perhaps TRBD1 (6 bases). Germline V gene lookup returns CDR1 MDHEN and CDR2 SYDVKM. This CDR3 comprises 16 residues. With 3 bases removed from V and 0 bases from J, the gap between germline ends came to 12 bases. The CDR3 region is CASSFVGHYSNQPQHF. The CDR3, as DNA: TGTGCCAGCAGTTTCGTGGGACATTATAGCAATCAGCCCCAGCATTTT.